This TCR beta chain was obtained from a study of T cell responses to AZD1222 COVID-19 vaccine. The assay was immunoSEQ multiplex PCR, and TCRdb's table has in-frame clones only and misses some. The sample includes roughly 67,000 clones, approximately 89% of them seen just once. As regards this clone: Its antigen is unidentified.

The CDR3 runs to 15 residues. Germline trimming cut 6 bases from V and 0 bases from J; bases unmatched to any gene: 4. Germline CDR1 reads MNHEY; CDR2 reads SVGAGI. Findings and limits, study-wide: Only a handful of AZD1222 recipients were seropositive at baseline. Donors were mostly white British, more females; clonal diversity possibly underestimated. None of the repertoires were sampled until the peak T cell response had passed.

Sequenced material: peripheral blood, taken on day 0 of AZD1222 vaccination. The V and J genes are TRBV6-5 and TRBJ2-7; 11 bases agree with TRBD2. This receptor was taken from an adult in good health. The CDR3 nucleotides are TGTGCCAGCAGCTCTAGCGGGGGGTCCTCCTACGAGCAGTACTTC. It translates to CASSSSGGSSYEQYF.